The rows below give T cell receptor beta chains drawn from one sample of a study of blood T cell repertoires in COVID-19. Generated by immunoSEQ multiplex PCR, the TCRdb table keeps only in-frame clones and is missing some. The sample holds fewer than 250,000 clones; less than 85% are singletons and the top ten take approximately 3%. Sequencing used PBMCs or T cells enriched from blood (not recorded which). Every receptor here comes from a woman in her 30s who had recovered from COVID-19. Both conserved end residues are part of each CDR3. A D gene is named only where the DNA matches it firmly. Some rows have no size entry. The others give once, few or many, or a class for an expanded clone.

TGTGCCAGCAGCGCCCGTGGGGTAGGGGACCAAGAGACCCAGTACTTC	CASSARGVGDQETQYF	-	-	16	TRBJ2-5	TRBV2
TGTGCCAGTAATCCGGTGGGCGGAAACACCATATATTTT	CASNPVGGNTIYF	-	-	13	TRBJ1-3	TRBV19
TGTGCCAGCAGCTTAGATGGTCGACGGGACACTGAAGCTTTCTTT	CASSLDGRRDTEAFF	-	-	15	TRBJ1-1	TRBV11-3
TGTGCCATCAGTACAGGGGAGGTCTATGGCTACACCTTC	CAISTGEVYGYTF	-	TRBD1	13	TRBJ1-2	TRBV10-3
TGTGCCAGCAGCTATAAACAGGGGGCGAGTGAGCAGTTCTTC	CASSYKQGASEQFF	-	TRBD1	14	TRBJ2-1	TRBV6-5
TGTGCCAGCAGCCCGAACAGGGGGGCTTCGGGCCAGCATTTT	CASSPNRGASGQHF	-	TRBD1	14	TRBJ1-5	TRBV6-5
TGTGCCAGCAGTGACGAGGGGGCGCCGGAAAAACTGTTTTTT	CASSDEGAPEKLFF	many	TRBD1	14	TRBJ1-4	TRBV6-4
TGTGCCAGCAGCCCAGGCAGGGCCCCAGATACGCAGTATTTT	CASSPGRAPDTQYF	-	-	14	TRBJ2-3	TRBV11-1
TGCAGCGCTCGGACAGGGGGGTCGGAATATGGCTACACCTTC	CSARTGGSEYGYTF	few	TRBD1	14	TRBJ1-2	TRBV29-1
TGTGCCAGCCTCAGGGATGGCTACACCTTC	CASLRDGYTF	-	-	10	TRBJ1-2	TRBV2
TGCGCCAGCAGCCAAATGATACATAGCAATCAGCCCCAGCATTTT	CASSQMIHSNQPQHF	-	-	15	TRBJ1-5	TRBV4-1
TGTGCCAGCAGCCCTAGACTGGTTCGAGGGGGCCTTGATGCCGGGGAGCTGTTTTTT	CASSPRLVRGGLDAGELFF	few	TRBD1	19	TRBJ2-2	TRBV7-2
TGTGCCATCAGGGCTTCAGGGGGCCGGAATCAGCCCCAGCATTTT	CAIRASGGRNQPQHF	-	TRBD1	15	TRBJ1-5	TRBV10-3
TGTGCCTGGAGGAAACTCAGGGAATCTAACTATGGCTACACCTTC	CAWRKLRESNYGYTF	-	-	15	TRBJ1-2	TRBV30
TGCGCCAGCAGCTTGGTGTCAGGGGGACACTACGAGCAGTACTTC	CASSLVSGGHYEQYF	-	TRBD1	15	TRBJ2-7	TRBV5-1
TGCGCCAGCAGACCCAAGACAGGGTCCCAAGAGACCCAGTACTTC	CASRPKTGSQETQYF	-	TRBD1	15	TRBJ2-5	TRBV5-1
TGTGCCAGCAGCTTAACGGGGGCGAACACTGAAGCTTTCTTT	CASSLTGANTEAFF	-	-	14	TRBJ1-1	TRBV7-3
TGTGCCAGCACCCCCTCACGAGCCTTGGACTATGGCTACACCTTC	CASTPSRALDYGYTF	-	-	15	TRBJ1-2	TRBV6-5
TGTGCCAGCAGCCGAGGGAATACGCAGTATTTT	CASSRGNTQYF	-	-	11	TRBJ2-3	TRBV7-3
TGTGCCAGCAGCCGCCCACAGGACAGATATGGCTACACCTTC	CASSRPQDRYGYTF	few	-	14	TRBJ1-2	TRBV5-5
TGTGCCAGCAGCGCCCCCCCGGGACTAGCCCTCACAGATACGCAGTATTTT	CASSAPPGLALTDTQYF	-	TRBD2	17	TRBJ2-3	TRBV9
TGTGCCAGCAGCCTAAGGGGGGACGCCGGGAGAGCTGCAGATACGCAGTATTTT	CASSLRGDAGRAADTQYF	-	-	18	TRBJ2-3	TRBV7-3
TGTGCCAGCAGCGTAGCCCAGCGGGGGGGTATCTCCTACAATGAGCAGTTCTTC	CASSVAQRGGISYNEQFF	-	TRBD2	18	TRBJ2-1	TRBV9
TGCGCCAGCAGCCTATCCGGGACAGGGGGCGAGGGGCCCCAGCATTTT	CASSLSGTGGEGPQHF	-	TRBD1	16	TRBJ1-5	TRBV5-1
TGCAGCGTAGGGACTAGCGGGATCCATGAGCAGTTCTTC	CSVGTSGIHEQFF	few	TRBD2	13	TRBJ2-1	TRBV29-1
TGTGCCAGCAGTGATAGGGGCCTCACCTACGAGCAGTACTTC	CASSDRGLTYEQYF	-	-	14	TRBJ2-7	TRBV2
TGTGCCAGCAGCCGTCGGCAGGGGTCCGGCGGTGAGCAGTTCTTC	CASSRRQGSGGEQFF	-	-	15	TRBJ2-1	TRBV7-9
TGTGCCAGCAGCTTAGCGCGACAGGGGGCCTCTGGCTACACCTTC	CASSLARQGASGYTF	-	TRBD1	15	TRBJ1-2	TRBV7-9
TGTGCCAGCAGCCCCGGGTCCCAAGAGACCCAGTACTTC	CASSPGSQETQYF	-	-	13	TRBJ2-5	TRBV9
TGTGCCAGCTCAGGACTGGGGAGCAATCAGCCCCAGCATTTT	CASSGLGSNQPQHF	-	-	14	TRBJ1-5	TRBV18
TGTGCCAGCAGCTTGTTTCAAGAGGGAACTGAAGCTTTCTTT	CASSLFQEGTEAFF	-	-	14	TRBJ1-1	TRBV7-2
TGTGCCAGCAGCCCGAGGGACAGGGTGCCGATTGAAAAACTGTTTTTT	CASSPRDRVPIEKLFF	-	TRBD1	16	TRBJ1-4	TRBV7-9
TGTGCCACCAGTGAACAGGGTTACAATGAGCAGTTCTTC	CATSEQGYNEQFF	-	-	13	TRBJ2-1	TRBV24-1
TGTGCCACCAGTGCTACAGGGGTGGACACCGGGGAGCTGTTTTTT	CATSATGVDTGELFF	-	TRBD1	15	TRBJ2-2	TRBV24-1